The 20 T cell receptor beta chains listed next were all sequenced from one sample in a study of shared clonotypes between healthy human individuals. Measured with immunoSEQ multiplex PCR; TCRdb has only the in-frame clones, and not every one. The sample yields about 1.5 million clones, roughly 98% seen once. Sequencing was carried out using naive CD4+ T cells sorted from blood. Noted subset: CD45RA+ positively selected. The source of these receptors is a man aged 25 to 45 in good health.

The chain has TRBV27 and TRBJ1-2; possible D gene TRBD1, 5 bases. The CDR3 is made up of 16 amino acids. V dropped 5 bases and J dropped 4 bases, with 20 bases sitting between them. Germline CDR1 reads MNHEY; CDR2 reads SMNVEV (reference sequence). CDR3 region: CASSRFGTPRTYGYTF. CDR3 DNA sequence: TGTGCCAGCAGTAGGTTCGGGACCCCGAGGACCTATGGCTACACCTTC.

This clone was found once. The chain carries TRBV28 and TRBJ2-7; 9 nucleotides line up with TRBD1. J gave up 4 bases and V 4 bases, and 8 bases lay outside the gene matches. The germline gives CDR1 MDHEN, CDR2 SYDVKM. The CDR3 consists of 15 residues. As DNA, the CDR3 is TGTGCCAGCAGTTACACCGGGACAGGGCTGTACGAGCAGTACTTC. Residues: CASSYTGTGLYEQYF. Filled out from reference TRBV28 and TRBJ2-7, the complete variable domain reads DVKVTQSSRYLVKRTGEKVFLECVQDMDHENMFWYRQDPGLGLRLIYFSYDVKMKEKGDIPEGYSVSREKKERFSLILESASTNQTSMYLCASSYTGTGLYEQYFGPGTRLTVT.

This clone was found once. The chain has TRBV2 and TRBJ2-1; tentative D call: TRBD2 (5 bases). The CDR3 is 14 amino acids. V gave up 6 bases and J gave up 9 bases, with 18 bases separating them. CDR1 is SNHLY, CDR2 FYNNEI, per germline. CDR3 DNA sequence: TGTGCCAGCAGCGGGGATATTATAGCAACTGAGCAGTTCTTC. This translates into CASSGDIIATEQFF.

The chain joins TRBV27 to TRBJ2-1; 9 bases agree with TRBD2. Per the germline V gene, CDR1 is MNHEY and CDR2 is SMNVEV (reference sequence). V trimming: 8 bases; J trimming: 7 bases; junction bases outside the gene matches: 12. CDR3 length equals 15 residues. The CDR3 region has the DNA TGTGCCAGCCGGATAGCGGGAGTGAGGTCAAATGAGCAGTTCTTC. Protein: CASRIAGVRSNEQFF.

The V call is TRBV7-2, the J call TRBJ2-7; a weak D match, TRBD1 (5 bases). Germline-derived CDR1 and CDR2 are SGHTA and FQGNSA. V was cut by 5 bases and J by 3 bases, with 11 bases left in between. CDR3 length: 13 amino acids. CDR3 region: CASSLGAIYEQYF. The CDR3 bases are TGTGCCAGCAGCCTAGGGGCCATCTACGAGCAGTACTTC.

The count of this clone is one. The chain is built from TRBV27 and TRBJ2-2, with 15 bases lining up with TRBD2. There are 18 residues in the CDR3. The junction had 7 bases not matched to a gene; V was cut back by 4 bases and J by 4 bases. Germline loops: CDR1 MNHEY, CDR2 SMNVEV (reference sequence). CDR3 region: CASSSRTSGRGSTGELFF. As DNA, the CDR3 is TGTGCCAGCAGTTCCAGGACTAGCGGGAGGGGGAGCACCGGGGAGCTGTTTTTT.

For this clone: Other DNA sequences within the sample encode an identical CDR3. The genes are TRBV5-1 and TRBJ1-3; D is undetermined. V was pared by 2 bases and J by 0 bases, with 12 bases between. Germline V CDR1 and CDR2: SGHRS, YFSETQ. This CDR3 has 16 amino acids. The DNA for the CDR3 is TGCGCCAGCAGCTTACCCGGACGGAACTCTGGAAACACCATATATTTT. Amino acids: CASSLPGRNSGNTIYF.

Regarding this clone: The same CDR3 can be traced to other DNA sequences in this sample. The chain combines TRBV4-1 with TRBJ1-5; a possible D gene is TRBD1 (5 bases). Germline V gene lookup returns CDR1 MGHRA and CDR2 YSYEKL. This CDR3 contains 16 residues. Trimming left V 0 bases short and J 0 bases short, with 9 bases between. CDR3 loop: CASSQDPGNSNQPQHF. The CDR3 nucleotides read TGCGCCAGCAGCCAAGATCCAGGGAATAGCAATCAGCCCCAGCATTTT.

J is TRBJ1-5 and V is TRBV5-1, with no clear D. The V and J ends lost 1 base and 2 bases respectively, with 7 bases between them. The CDR3 consists of 14 residues. Germline lookup yields CDR1 SGHRS and CDR2 YFSETQ. The DNA for the CDR3 is TGCGCCAGCAGCTTGTTAGGGCGCAATCAGCCCCAGCATTTT. The encoded protein is CASSLLGRNQPQHF.

The V call is TRBV28, the J call TRBJ1-1; no reliable D call. The germline V gene has CDR1 MDHEN and CDR2 SYDVKM. Trimming pared 8 bases from V and 0 bases from J, leaving 19 bases between. CDR3 size: 16 residues. In nucleotides, the CDR3 is TGTGCCAGCCCCGGACCCGGGCCCCCCGTGAACACTGAAGCTTTCTTT. Amino acid sequence: CASPGPGPPVNTEAFF.

This chain joins TRBV9 and TRBJ2-5; TRBD1 matches at 9 bases. The V segment lost 3 bases and the J segment 2 bases; nucleotides outside the gene matches: 5. The V gene's germline CDR1 is SGDLS and CDR2 YYNGEE. CDR3 length: 15 amino acids. This CDR3 is CASSGGQGRQETQYF. The CDR3 DNA sequence: TGTGCCAGCAGCGGCGGACAGGGGCGTCAAGAGACCCAGTACTTC.

For this clone: This sample also contains other DNA sequences that code for the same CDR3. The gene calls are TRBV5-4 and TRBJ2-7; D remains unclear. Trimming removed 0 bases from V and 1 base from J, with 5 bases in between. This CDR3 comprises 13 residues. Germline-derived CDR1 and CDR2 are SGHNT and YYREEE (reference sequence). As DNA, the CDR3 is TGTGCCAGCAGCTTGGCTTTGTCCTACGAGCAGTACTTC. Residues: CASSLALSYEQYF.

The chain joins TRBV5-1 to TRBJ2-7, with D tentatively TRBD1 (6 bases). The germline V and J ends were trimmed by 3 bases and 3 bases, with 16 bases remaining between them. Germline V gene data show CDR1 as SGHRS and CDR2 as YFSETQ. The CDR3 spans 15 residues. In DNA form, the CDR3 reads TGCGCCAGCAGCTCAGGACAGCTCACCTTCTACGAGCAGTACTTC. Translating gives CASSSGQLTFYEQYF.

As DNA, the CDR3 is TGTGCCAGCTCACCAGGGACAGGGGAGACAGATACGCAGTATTTT. Protein: CASSPGTGETDTQYF. V is TRBV18 and J is TRBJ2-3; 10 positions agree with TRBD1. V lost 2 bases and J lost 3; bases outside the gene matches: 2. CDR1 is KGHSH and CDR2 is LQKENI in the germline V gene. The CDR3 loop spans 15 amino acids.

The J gene is TRBJ1-1, the V gene TRBV5-1, with 7 bases identical to TRBD1. The CDR3 loop spans 16 amino acids. Germline assignment: CDR1 SGHRS and CDR2 YFSETQ. V lost 2 bases, J lost 4 bases, and 11 bases stayed unmatched. The CDR3 DNA follows: TGCGCCAGCAGCTTAAATACCCGGACAGGCGGCACTGAAGCTTTCTTT. Translation: CASSLNTRTGGTEAFF.

V and J are TRBV5-1 and TRBJ1-4; D is undetermined. With 4 bases removed from V and 0 bases from J, the gap between germline ends came to 7 bases. The germline V gene has CDR1 SGHRS and CDR2 YFSETQ. The CDR3 length is 14 residues. CDR3 DNA sequence: TGCGCCAGCAGCCGGGATGCAACTAATGAAAAACTGTTTTTT. Protein product: CASSRDATNEKLFF.

The genes are TRBV19 and TRBJ1-2; a weak D match, TRBD1 (5 bases). The CDR3 is made up of 16 amino acids. The germline gives CDR1 LNHDA, CDR2 SQIVND (reference sequence). Deletions cut 5 bases from V and 5 bases from J, with 21 bases between. CDR3: CASSLAGTDVGYGYTF. CDR3 nucleotide sequence: TGTGCCAGTAGTCTCGCCGGGACGGACGTTGGGTATGGCTACACCTTC.

This chain connects TRBV18 to TRBJ1-5, with 9 bases aligning to TRBD1. Trimming at V came to 8 bases and at J to 0 bases, leaving 5 bases not matched to a gene. The CDR3 is 15 amino acids. The germline V gene encodes CDR1 KGHSH and CDR2 LQKENI. As DNA, the CDR3 is TGTGCCAGCCACCAGGACAGGGGTAGCAATCAGCCCCAGCATTTT. This translates into CASHQDRGSNQPQHF.

This chain links TRBV5-1 with TRBJ1-3; D not resolved. V was shortened by 0 bases and J by 4 bases, with 11 bases between the two germline ends. This CDR3 spans 15 amino acids. Germline V gene sequence: CDR1 SGHRS, CDR2 YFSETQ. Written as DNA, the CDR3 is TGCGCCAGCAGCTTGGCCGGTAATGGAGGAAACACCATATATTTT. Its translation: CASSLAGNGGNTIYF.

The chain is built from TRBV7-2 and TRBJ2-1, with TRBD2 matching over 14 bases. The trim removed 4 bases at V and 0 bases at J, leaving 8 bases unmatched. Germline CDR1 and CDR2: SGHTA and FQGNSA. The CDR3 totals 19 residues. The CDR3 DNA reads as TGTGCCAGCAGCTACGTCAGGACTAGCGGGAGGAGCTCCTACAATGAGCAGTTCTTC. Translated: CASSYVRTSGRSSYNEQFF.